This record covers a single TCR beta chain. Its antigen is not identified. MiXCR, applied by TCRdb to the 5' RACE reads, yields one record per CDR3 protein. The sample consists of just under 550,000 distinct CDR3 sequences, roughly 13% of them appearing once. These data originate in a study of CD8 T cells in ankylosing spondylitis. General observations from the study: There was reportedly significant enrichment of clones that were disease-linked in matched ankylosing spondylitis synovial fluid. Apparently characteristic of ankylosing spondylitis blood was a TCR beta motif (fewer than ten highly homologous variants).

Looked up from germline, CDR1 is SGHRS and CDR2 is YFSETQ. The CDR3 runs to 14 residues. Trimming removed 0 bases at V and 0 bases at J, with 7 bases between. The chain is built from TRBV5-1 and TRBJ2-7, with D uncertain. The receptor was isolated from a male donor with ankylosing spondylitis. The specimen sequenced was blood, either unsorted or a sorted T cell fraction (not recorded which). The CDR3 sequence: CASSLDESSYEQYV. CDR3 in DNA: TGCGCCAGCAGCTTGGACGAGAGCTCCTACGAGCAGTACGTC.